This T cell receptor beta chain appears in the sequencing data of a study of PD-1 blockade in classical Hodgkin lymphoma. Time point denoted: cycle 4 day 1 (C4D1), after six to seven weeks of nivolumab. All the patients suffered relapse after autologous stem cell transplantation, and brentuximab vedotin exposure differed. Responses achieved at best were complete response, partial response or progressive disease. TCRdb keeps only in-frame clones here, not all; method: immunoSEQ multiplex PCR. The data contain nearly 50,000 clones, about 75% of them singletons. With respect to this clone: Its antigen is undetermined.

The V gene end was trimmed by 4 bases and the J gene end by 4 bases; junction bases not matched to a gene: 3. The CDR3 has 14 amino acids. Germline CDR1 is MGHRA and CDR2 is YSYEKL. Broader study findings: Partial responders and progressors had significantly lower baseline TCR diversity.

The J gene is TRBJ1-5, the V gene TRBV4-1, with TRBD1 identical over 8 bases. The sample here was peripheral blood mononuclear cells (PBMCs), taken before the fourth cycle of nivolumab. This TCR came from a human donor with classical Hodgkin lymphoma. CDR3 loop: CASSPRQGNQPQHF. In nucleotides, the CDR3 is TGCGCCAGCAGCCCACGACAGGGGAATCAGCCCCAGCATTTT.